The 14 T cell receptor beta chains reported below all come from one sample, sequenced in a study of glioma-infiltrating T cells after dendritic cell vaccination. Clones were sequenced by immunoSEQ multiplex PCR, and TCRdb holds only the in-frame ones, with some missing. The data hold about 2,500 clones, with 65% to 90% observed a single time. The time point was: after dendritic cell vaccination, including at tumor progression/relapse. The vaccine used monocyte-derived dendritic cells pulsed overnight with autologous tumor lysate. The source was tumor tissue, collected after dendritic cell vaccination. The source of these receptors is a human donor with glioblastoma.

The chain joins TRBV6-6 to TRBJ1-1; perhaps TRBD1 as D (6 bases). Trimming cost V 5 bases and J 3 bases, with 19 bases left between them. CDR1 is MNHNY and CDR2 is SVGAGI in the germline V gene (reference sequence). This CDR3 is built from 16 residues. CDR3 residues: CASSPYPTGHDTEAFF. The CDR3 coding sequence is TGTGCCAGCAGTCCATACCCAACAGGGCACGACACTGAAGCTTTCTTT.

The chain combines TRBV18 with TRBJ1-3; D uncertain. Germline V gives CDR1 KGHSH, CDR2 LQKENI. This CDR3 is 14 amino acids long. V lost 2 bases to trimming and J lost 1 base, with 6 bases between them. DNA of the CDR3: TGTGCCAGCTCACCAGGGCTTTCTGGAAACACCATATATTTT. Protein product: CASSPGLSGNTIYF.

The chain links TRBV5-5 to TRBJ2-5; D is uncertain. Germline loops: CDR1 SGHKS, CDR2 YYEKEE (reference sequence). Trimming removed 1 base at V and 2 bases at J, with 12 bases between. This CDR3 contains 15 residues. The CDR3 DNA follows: TGTGCCAGCAGCTTGTGGCAGGTTGGGCAAGAGACCCAGTACTTC. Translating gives CASSLWQVGQETQYF.

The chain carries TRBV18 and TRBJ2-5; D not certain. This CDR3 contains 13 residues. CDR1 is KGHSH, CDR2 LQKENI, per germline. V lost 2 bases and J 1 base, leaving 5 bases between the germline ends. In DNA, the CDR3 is TGTGCCAGCTCACCAAACAGCCAAGAGACCCAGTACTTC. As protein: CASSPNSQETQYF.

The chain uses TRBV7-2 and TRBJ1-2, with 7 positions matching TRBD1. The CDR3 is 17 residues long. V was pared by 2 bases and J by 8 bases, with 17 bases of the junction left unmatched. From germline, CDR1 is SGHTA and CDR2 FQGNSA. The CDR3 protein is CASSLQFGRQGQQGYTF. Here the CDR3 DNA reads TGTGCCAGCAGCTTACAGTTTGGGCGACAGGGTCAGCAGGGCTACACCTTC. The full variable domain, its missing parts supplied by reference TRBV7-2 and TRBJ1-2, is GAGVSQSPSNKVTEKGKDVELRCDPISGHTALYWYRQSLGQGLEFLIYFQGNSAPDKSGLPSDRFSAERTGGSVSTLTIQRTQQEDSAVYLCASSLQFGRQGQQGYTFGSGTRLTVV.

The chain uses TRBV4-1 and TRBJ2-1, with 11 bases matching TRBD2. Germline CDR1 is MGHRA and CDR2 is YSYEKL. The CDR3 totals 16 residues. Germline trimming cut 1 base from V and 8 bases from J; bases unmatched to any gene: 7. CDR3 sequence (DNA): TGCGCCAGCAGCCAAGTATCGGGACTAGCGGTCGATGAGCAGTTCTTC. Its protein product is CASSQVSGLAVDEQFF.

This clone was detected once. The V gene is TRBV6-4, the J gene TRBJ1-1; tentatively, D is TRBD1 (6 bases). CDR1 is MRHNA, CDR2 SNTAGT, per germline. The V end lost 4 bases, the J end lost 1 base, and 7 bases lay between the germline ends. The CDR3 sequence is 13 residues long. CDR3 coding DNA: TGTGCCAGCAGTGCAGGGGAGAACACTGAAGCTTTCTTT. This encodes CASSAGENTEAFF.

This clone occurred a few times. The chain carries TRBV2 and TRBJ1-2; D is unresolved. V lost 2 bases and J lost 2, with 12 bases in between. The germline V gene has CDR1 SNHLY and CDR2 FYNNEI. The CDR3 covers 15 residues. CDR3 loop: CASSELGLQNYGYTF. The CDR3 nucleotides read TGTGCCAGCAGTGAATTAGGACTTCAAAACTATGGCTACACCTTC.

The CDR3 here is CSVAMASGRNGEQFF. The DNA for the CDR3 is TGCAGCGTTGCTATGGCTAGCGGGAGAAACGGTGAGCAGTTCTTC. This chain uses TRBV29-1 with TRBJ2-1; TRBD2 matches at 10 bases. CDR3 length: 15 amino acids. Germline CDR1 and CDR2: SQVTM and ANQGSEA. V lost 4 bases, J lost 9 bases, and 12 bases stayed unmatched.

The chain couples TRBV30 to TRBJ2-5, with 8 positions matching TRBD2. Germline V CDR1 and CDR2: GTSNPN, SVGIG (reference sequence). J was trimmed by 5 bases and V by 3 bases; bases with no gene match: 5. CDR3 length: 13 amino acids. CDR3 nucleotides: TGTGCCTGGAGCGGTTTAGCGGGGGAGACCCAGTACTTC. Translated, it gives CAWSGLAGETQYF.

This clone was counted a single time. This CDR3 reads CAWSAGVSADTQYF. CDR3 bases: TGTGCCTGGAGCGCCGGAGTTTCGGCAGATACGCAGTATTTT. The V gene is TRBV30, the J gene TRBJ2-3, with unresolved D. Trimming pared 3 bases from V and 4 bases from J, leaving 14 bases between. Looked up from germline, CDR1 is GTSNPN and CDR2 is SVGIG (reference sequence). The CDR3 is 14 amino acids.

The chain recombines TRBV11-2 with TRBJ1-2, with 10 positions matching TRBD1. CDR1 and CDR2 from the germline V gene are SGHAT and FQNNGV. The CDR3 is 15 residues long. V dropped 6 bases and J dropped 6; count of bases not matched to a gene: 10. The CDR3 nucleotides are TGTGCCAGCAGTCCCATGATGGGGACAGGGGATGGCTACACCTTC. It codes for CASSPMMGTGDGYTF.

This CDR3 reads CASSLRQGANQPQHF. The CDR3 DNA reads TGTGCCAGCAGCTTAAGACAGGGGGCCAATCAGCCCCAGCATTTT. The V and J genes are TRBV11-2 and TRBJ1-5, with 10 bases fitting TRBD1. The CDR3 has 15 amino acids. With V trimmed by 2 bases and J by 3 bases, 1 base remained unmatched. CDR1 and CDR2 (germline): SGHAT, FQNNGV.

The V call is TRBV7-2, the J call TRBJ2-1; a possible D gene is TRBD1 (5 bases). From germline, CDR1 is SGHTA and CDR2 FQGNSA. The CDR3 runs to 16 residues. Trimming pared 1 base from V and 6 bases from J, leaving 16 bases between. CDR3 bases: TGTGCCAGCAGCTTAGGGGGCGCCAGTTCCATCAATGAGCAGTTCTTC. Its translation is CASSLGGASSINEQFF.